This T cell receptor beta chain was retrieved from a study of blood T cell repertoires in COVID-19. Study in general: Whether acute or convalescent, the COVID-19 samples came from the United States, Italy and Spain.

In the authors' workflow: Reference gene primer amplification yielded estimated nucleated cell counts. Sequenced by immunoSEQ multiplex PCR; TCRdb stores in-frame clones only, minus some. V and J calls and clone size are copied from that table; D and trimming were computed from the DNA. The sample has roughly 100,000 clones; approximately 90% are singletons. The germline CDR1 and CDR2 sequences are MNHEY and SMNVEV (reference sequence). The CDR3 has 16 amino acids. J was trimmed by 5 bases and V by 0 bases; bases with no gene match: 7. The TCR comes from a woman of 80 years or more in a cohort sampled during active COVID-19. Sequences were obtained from peripheral blood. This chain links TRBV27 with TRBJ2-7, with 10 bases matching TRBD2. The CDR3 spells CASSLSVRLAGHEQYF. The CDR3, as DNA: TGTGCCAGCAGTTTATCGGTGCGACTAGCGGGCCACGAGCAGTACTTC.